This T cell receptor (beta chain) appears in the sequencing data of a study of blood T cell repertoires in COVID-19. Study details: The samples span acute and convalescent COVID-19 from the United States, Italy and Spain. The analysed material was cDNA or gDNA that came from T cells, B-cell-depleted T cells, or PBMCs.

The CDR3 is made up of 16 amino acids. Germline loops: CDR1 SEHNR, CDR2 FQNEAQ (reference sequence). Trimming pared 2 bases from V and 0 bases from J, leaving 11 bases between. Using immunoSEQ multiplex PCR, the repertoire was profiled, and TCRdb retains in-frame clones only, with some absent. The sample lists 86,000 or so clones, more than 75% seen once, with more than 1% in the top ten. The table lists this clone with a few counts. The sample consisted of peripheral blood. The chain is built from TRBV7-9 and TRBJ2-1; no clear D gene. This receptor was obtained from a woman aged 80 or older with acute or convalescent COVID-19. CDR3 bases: TGTGCCAGCAGCTTATTCAGTCTCAGCTCCTACAATGAGCAGTTCTTC. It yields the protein CASSLFSLSSYNEQFF.